A single sample is the source of the 5 T cell receptor beta chains below, sequenced in a study of cytomegalovirus exposure and HLA in healthy donors. The PCR employed 60 Vbeta primers together with 13 Jbeta primers. TCRdb's copy holds only in-frame clones and misses some; the assay was immunoSEQ multiplex PCR. The sample gives fewer than 200,000 clones, roughly 80% of which show up once; roughly 2.3% is in the top ten. Sequenced input: PBMCs. These receptors originate from a man between 60 and 75 years old in good health and CMV-seronegative.

The chain uses TRBV9 and TRBJ1-2, with a tentative D call TRBD1 (6 bases). V was pared by 4 bases and J by 2 bases, with 12 bases between. Per germline, CDR1 SGDLS and CDR2 YYNGEE. The CDR3 sequence is 14 residues long. This chain's CDR3 is CASSPQTGNYGYTF. DNA for the CDR3: TGTGCCAGCAGCCCCCAGACAGGAAACTATGGCTACACCTTC.

This rearrangement joins TRBV21-1 to TRBJ2-7; TRBD1 reflects the table's D call only, with no check against the DNA. TRBV21-1 is recorded as a pseudogene. The length of the CDR3 is 15 residues. CDR3 DNA: TGTGCCAGCAGCAAAAAGAGGACAGATCCCTACGAGCAGTACTTC. Amino acids: CASSKKRTDPYEQYF.

This clone was seen more than once but under ten times. The chain carries TRBV6-5 and TRBJ2-2, with TRBD2 matching over 9 bases. The CDR3 is 14 residues long. Germline CDR1 MNHEY, CDR2 SVGAGI. V lost 8 bases, J lost 5 bases, and 6 bases stayed unmatched. CDR3 nucleotides: TGTGCCAGCTGCCGGACTAGCGATACCGGGGAGCTGTTTTTT. It specifies CASCRTSDTGELFF.

The J gene is TRBJ2-7, the V gene TRBV5-1; 8 bases align to TRBD1. The V segment lost 2 bases and the J segment 6 bases; nucleotides outside the gene matches: 10. From germline, CDR1 is SGHRS and CDR2 YFSETQ. The CDR3 consists of 15 residues. DNA for the CDR3: TGCGCCAGCAGCTTAGGACAGGGAGGAAGGAGCGAGCAGTACTTC. Its translation is CASSLGQGGRSEQYF.

The chain carries TRBV19 and TRBJ1-1; the match to TRBD1 covers 7 bases. Germline V gene data show CDR1 as LNHDA and CDR2 as SQIVND (reference sequence). After removal of 5 bases from V and 4 bases from J, the junction contained 13 bases not matched to a gene. The CDR3 has 16 residues. The CDR3 loop is CASSPHIRTGGTEAFF. The DNA for the CDR3 is TGTGCCAGTAGTCCGCATATTAGGACAGGAGGCACTGAAGCTTTCTTT.